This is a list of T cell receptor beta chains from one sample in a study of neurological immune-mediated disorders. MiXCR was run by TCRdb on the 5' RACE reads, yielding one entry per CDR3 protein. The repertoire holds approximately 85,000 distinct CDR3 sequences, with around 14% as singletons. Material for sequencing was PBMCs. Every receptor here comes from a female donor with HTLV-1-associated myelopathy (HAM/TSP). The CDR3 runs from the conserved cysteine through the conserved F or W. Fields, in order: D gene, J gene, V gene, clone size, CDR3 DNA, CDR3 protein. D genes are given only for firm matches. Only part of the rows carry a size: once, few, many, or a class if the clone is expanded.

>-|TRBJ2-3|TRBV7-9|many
TGTGCCAGCAGCCCCCTGGGGACGCAGGGCGCAGATACGCAGTATTTT
CASSPLGTQGADTQYF
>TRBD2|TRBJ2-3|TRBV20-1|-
TGCAGTGCTAGGATCCTTAGCGGGGGGGCCTCGGATACGCAGTATTTT
CSARILSGGASDTQYF
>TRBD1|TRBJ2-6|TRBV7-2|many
TGTGCCAGCAGCCAGATCGACAGGGGGCGATCCAACGTCCTGACTTTC
CASSQIDRGRSNVLTF
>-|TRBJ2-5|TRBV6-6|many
TGTGCCAGCAGGGACAATCCCTTTCGGCAAGAGACCCAGTACTTC
CASRDNPFRQETQYF
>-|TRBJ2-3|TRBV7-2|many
TGTGCCAGCAGCCCCACCACATATACGCAGTATTTT
CASSPTTYTQYF
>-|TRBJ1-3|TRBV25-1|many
TGTGCCAGCAGTGAAGGACAGAAAAGCTCTGGAAACACCATATATTTT
CASSEGQKSSGNTIYF
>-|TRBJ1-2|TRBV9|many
TGTGCCAGCAGCCTAACTCGGGGGAATGGCTACACCTTC
CASSLTRGNGYTF
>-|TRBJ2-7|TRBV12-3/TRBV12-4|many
TGTGCCAGCAGTTTAGGGGGCGGAAACTACGAGCAGTACTTC
CASSLGGGNYEQYF
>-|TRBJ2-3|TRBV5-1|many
TGCGCCAGCAGCTTCAACCTGGTGACAGATACGCAGTATTTT
CASSFNLVTDTQYF
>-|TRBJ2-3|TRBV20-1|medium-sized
TGCAGTGCTAGGAGGCGGGCCCCAGATACGCAGTATTTT
CSARRRAPDTQYF
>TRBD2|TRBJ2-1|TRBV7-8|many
TGTGCCAGCAGCTTACTCTACGGGGGGGGCCCGGGTAAGAATGAGCAGTTCTTC
CASSLLYGGGPGKNEQFF
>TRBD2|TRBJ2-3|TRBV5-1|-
TGCGCCAGCAGCTTGGAGGGTACTAGCGGGGGCGATACGCAGTATTTT
CASSLEGTSGGDTQYF
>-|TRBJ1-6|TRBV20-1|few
TGCAGTGCCCCCGACAGAAATTCACCCCTCCACTTT
CSAPDRNSPLHF
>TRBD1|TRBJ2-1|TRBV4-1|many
TGCGCCAGCAGCCACATGACAGGGGGTTTAGACTACAATGAGCAGTTCTTC
CASSHMTGGLDYNEQFF
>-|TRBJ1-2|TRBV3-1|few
TGTGCCAGCAGCCAGGCCCTCGAACGAAGGGATGGTGGCTACACCTTC
CASSQALERRDGGYTF
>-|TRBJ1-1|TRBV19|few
TGTGCCAGTAGTATGGCAAGAGGCACTGAAGCTTTCTTT
CASSMARGTEAFF
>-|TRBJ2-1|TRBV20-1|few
TGCAGTGCTAGACCCTGGAATTCCTACAATGAGCAGTTCTTC
CSARPWNSYNEQFF
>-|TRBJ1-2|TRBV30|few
TGTGCCTGGAGTGAGAACGGGGGCGCAGACGGCTACACCTTC
CAWSENGGADGYTF
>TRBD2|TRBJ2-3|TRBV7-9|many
TGTGCCAGCAGCAAAACTAGCGGGGGGGGAGATACGCAGTATTTT
CASSKTSGGGDTQYF
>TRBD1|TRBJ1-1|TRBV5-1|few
TGCGCCAGCAGCTTGGTGGGGACAGGGAGTACTGAAGCTTTCTTT
CASSLVGTGSTEAFF
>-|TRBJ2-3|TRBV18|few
TGTGCCAGCTCACCGCCTAGCTTGCATACGCAGTATTTT
CASSPPSLHTQYF
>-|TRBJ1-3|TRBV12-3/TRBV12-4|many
TGTGCCAGCAGCCTGGACGGGTTCTCTGGAAACACCATATATTTT
CASSLDGFSGNTIYF
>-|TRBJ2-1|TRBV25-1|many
TGTGCCAGCGGGACTCCCAACGTCAATGAGCAGTTCTTC
CASGTPNVNEQFF
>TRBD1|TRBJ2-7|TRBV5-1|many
TGCGCCAGCAGCTTGAGACCCGGGACAGGGGACTACGAGCAGTACTTC
CASSLRPGTGDYEQYF
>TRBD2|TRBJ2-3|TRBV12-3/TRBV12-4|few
TGTGCCAGCAGTTTCGCGGGAGTAAGCACAGATACGCAGTATTTT
CASSFAGVSTDTQYF
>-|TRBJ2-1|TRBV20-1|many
TGCAGTGCTAGAAGGACAACGAATGAGCAGTTCTTC
CSARRTTNEQFF
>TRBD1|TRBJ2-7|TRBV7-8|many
TGTGCCAGCAGCCCCCGACAGGGTAGCGAGCAGTACTTC
CASSPRQGSEQYF
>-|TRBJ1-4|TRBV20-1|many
TGCAGTGCTAGAGGGTTTGAAGGGTTGAATGAAAAACTGTTTTTT
CSARGFEGLNEKLFF
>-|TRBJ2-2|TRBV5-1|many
TGCGCCAGCAGCTTCGGGGTCACCACCGGGGAGCTGTTTTTT
CASSFGVTTGELFF
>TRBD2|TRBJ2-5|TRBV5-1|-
TGCGCCAGCAGCTTGGGAGCCCAAGTAGCGGGGGTCGTAGAGATCCAGTACTTC
CASSLGAQVAGVVEIQYF
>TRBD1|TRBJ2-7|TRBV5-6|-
TGTACCAGCAGCACGGGACAGGGGGCCTACGAGCAGTACTTC
CTSSTGQGAYEQYF
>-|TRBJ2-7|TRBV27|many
TGTGCCAGCAGTTTACGACAGGTCACCTACGAGCAGTACTTC
CASSLRQVTYEQYF
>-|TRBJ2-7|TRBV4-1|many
TGCGCCAGCAGCCAAGATCCAGGGCTCAACTACGAGCAGTACTTC
CASSQDPGLNYEQYF
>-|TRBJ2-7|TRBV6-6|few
TGTGCCACTCTTCGGAGCTCCTACGAGCAGTACTTC
CATLRSSYEQYF
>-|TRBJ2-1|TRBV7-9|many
TGTGCCAGCAGCTATCAATACAGGGCCCCAAAGTTCTTC
CASSYQYRAPKFF
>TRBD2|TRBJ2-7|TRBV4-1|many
TGCGCCAGCAGCCAAGTCCAGCTAGCGGGGACCTACGAGCAGTACTTC
CASSQVQLAGTYEQYF
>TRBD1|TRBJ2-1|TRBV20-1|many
TGCAGTGCCTCCAGAGGACAGGGGAGGTTGAGGAATGAGCAGTTCTTC
CSASRGQGRLRNEQFF
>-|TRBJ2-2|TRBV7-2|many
TGTGCCAGCAGATTGACTACAAGCGGGGAGCTGTTTTTT
CASRLTTSGELFF
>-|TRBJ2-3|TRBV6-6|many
TGTGCCAGCAGGAATCGTCGGGCAGATACGCAGTATTTT
CASRNRRADTQYF
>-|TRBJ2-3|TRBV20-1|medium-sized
TGCAGTGCTAGCAGAGACATGGTTATTGGGGATACGCAGTATTTT
CSASRDMVIGDTQYF
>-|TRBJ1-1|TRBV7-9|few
TGTGCCAGCAGCTTGATGAGCCGTATGAACACTGAAGCTTTCTTT
CASSLMSRMNTEAFF
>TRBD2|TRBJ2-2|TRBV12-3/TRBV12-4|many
TGTGCCAGCAGTTTAGCCGGGGGGACGACCGGGGAGCTGTTTTTT
CASSLAGGTTGELFF
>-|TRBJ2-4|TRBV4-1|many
TGCGCCAGCAGCCACCCTATGGGGGGATCTACCAAAAACATTCAGTACTTC
CASSHPMGGSTKNIQYF
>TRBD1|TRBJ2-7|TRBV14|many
TGTGCCAGCAGCCAAGATCCAGGACAGGGGGACGAGCAGTACTTC
CASSQDPGQGDEQYF
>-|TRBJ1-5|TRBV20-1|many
TGCAGTGCCCCAGGGAGTAGGAATCCGAATCAGCCCCAGCATTTT
CSAPGSRNPNQPQHF
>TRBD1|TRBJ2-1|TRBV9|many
TGTGCCAGCAGCGCCTCTTCGACAGGGATGAATGAGCAGTTCTTC
CASSASSTGMNEQFF
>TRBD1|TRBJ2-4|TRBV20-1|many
TGCAGTGCTCACGGGACAGGGACCAAAAACATTCAGTACTTC
CSAHGTGTKNIQYF
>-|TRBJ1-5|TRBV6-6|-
TGTGCCAGCAGTTACTATGTCAGTAATCAGCCCCAGCATTTT
CASSYYVSNQPQHF
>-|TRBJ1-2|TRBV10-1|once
TGCGCCAGCAGTGCCGCGGCAGGACATGGCTACACCTTC
CASSAAAGHGYTF
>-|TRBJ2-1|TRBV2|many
TGTGCCAGCAGGATTTATGAGCAGTTCTTC
CASRIYEQFF